A single sample is the source of the 20 T cell receptor beta chains below, sequenced in a study of blood T cell repertoires in COVID-19. Some clones are missing from TCRdb's copy, which holds only in-frame ones; the method was immunoSEQ multiplex PCR. The sample contains around 32,000 clones, about 92% of which appear only once. The sequenced sample consisted of peripheral blood. The origin of the receptors is a male donor with active COVID-19.

V is TRBV2 and J is TRBJ2-7; 9 bases agree with TRBD2. The CDR3 covers 16 residues. J was trimmed by 2 bases and V by 3 bases; bases with no gene match: 8. Per germline, CDR1 SNHLY and CDR2 FYNNEI. CDR3: CASSDRTSAFTYEQYF. The CDR3 DNA reads as TGTGCCAGCAGTGACAGGACTAGCGCTTTTACCTACGAGCAGTACTTC.

The chain uses TRBV7-2 and TRBJ2-7; 7 bases line up with TRBD1. The germline V gene has CDR1 SGHTA and CDR2 FQGNSA. V gave up 1 base and J gave up 5 bases; unmatched junction bases: 11. This CDR3 is 16 amino acids long. CDR3 region: CASSLGGGGRGDEQYF. CDR3 DNA sequence: TGTGCCAGCAGCTTAGGAGGGGGCGGTAGAGGGGACGAGCAGTACTTC.

The chain employs TRBV7-9 and TRBJ1-4, with TRBD1 matching over 7 bases. CDR3 length equals 18 residues. Trimming cost V 1 base and J 3 bases; bases outside gene matches: 11. Germline V gene data show CDR1 as SEHNR and CDR2 as FQNEAQ (reference sequence). CDR3 DNA: TGTGCCAGCAGCTTAGGTATGACAGGGCACAGAGCTAATGAAAAACTGTTTTTT. Translating it yields CASSLGMTGHRANEKLFF.

The chain carries TRBV6-5 and TRBJ1-2, with D uncertain. The CDR3 is 13 amino acids. The V gene lost 7 bases and the J gene lost 2 bases, with 11 bases spanning the gap. Germline lookup yields CDR1 MNHEY and CDR2 SVGAGI. CDR3 bases: TGTGCCAGCACCCACTCCCCCAACTATGGCTACACCTTC. It encodes CASTHSPNYGYTF.

The genes are TRBV5-6 and TRBJ1-2; D possibly corresponds to TRBD1 (5 bases). From germline, CDR1 is SGHDT and CDR2 YYEEEE. The CDR3 runs to 15 residues. Trimming stripped 3 bases from V and 3 bases from J, with 15 bases between. The CDR3 sequence is CASSWGTPGDYGYTF. The CDR3 DNA reads as TGTGCCAGCAGCTGGGGCACCCCTGGTGACTATGGCTACACCTTC.

The J gene is TRBJ1-6, the V gene TRBV2, with D tentatively TRBD1 (6 bases). The CDR3 extends over 12 amino acids. The germline gives CDR1 SNHLY, CDR2 FYNNEI. Here the CDR3 DNA reads TGTGCAGCGGGAGGGGGTGATTCACCCCTCCACTTT. Translating it yields CAAGGGDSPLHF.

V gene TRBV15 combines with J gene TRBJ2-2; 12 bases are a match to TRBD2. The V segment lost 3 bases and the J segment 5 bases; nucleotides outside the gene matches: 1. CDR1 and CDR2 from the germline V gene are LNHNV and YYDKDF (reference sequence). The CDR3 covers 15 residues. The CDR3 nucleotides are TGTGCCACCAGCAGCGGACTAGCGGGGACCGGGGAGCTGTTTTTT. Its protein product is CATSSGLAGTGELFF.

The CDR3 loop is CASSRSNRAAEAFF. The CDR3 DNA is TGTGCCAGCAGCCGATCGAACAGGGCCGCTGAAGCTTTCTTT. The V call is TRBV6-2 or TRBV6-3, the J call TRBJ1-1; D is perhaps TRBD1 (6 bases). CDR1 is MNHEY and CDR2 is SVGEGT in the germline V gene. Trimming cost V 6 bases and J 6 bases, with 17 bases left between them. There are 14 residues in the CDR3.

The chain is built from TRBV7-3 and TRBJ1-1; 7 bases line up with TRBD1. Losses at the gene ends were 5 bases for V and 7 bases for J; bases not matched to a gene: 7. The CDR3 consists of 13 residues. Germline CDR1 and CDR2: SGHTA and FQGTGA. The CDR3 DNA sequence: TGTGCCAGCAGCGTTTCCGGGACAGTTGAAGCTTTCTTT. Translated, it gives CASSVSGTVEAFF.

The chain links TRBV6-4 to TRBJ2-1; weak D call: TRBD1 (6 bases). The germline V gene encodes CDR1 MRHNA and CDR2 SNTAGT. This CDR3 region has 16 residues. The germline V and J ends were trimmed by 4 bases and 2 bases, with 15 bases remaining between them. CDR3 residues: CASSAEQGVTYNEQFF. The CDR3 bases are TGTGCCAGCAGTGCGGAACAGGGCGTAACCTACAATGAGCAGTTCTTC.

The rearrangement uses TRBV25-1 and TRBJ1-4, with D uncertain. The CDR3 runs to 13 residues. Germline lookup yields CDR1 MGHDK and CDR2 SYGVNS. Between the trimmed V and J ends, which lost 4 bases and 8 bases, there was a span of 11 bases. CDR3 DNA: TGTGCCAGCAGTGGAGTTGGTTACGAAAAACTGTTTTTT. Encoded protein: CASSGVGYEKLFF.

The chain is built from TRBV27 and TRBJ1-3; no clear D gene. The germline gives CDR1 MNHEY, CDR2 SMNVEV (reference sequence). The CDR3 has 14 amino acids. The V gene lost 6 bases and the J gene lost 0 bases, with 9 bases spanning the gap. CDR3 in amino acids: CASSLGYSGNTIYF. Here the CDR3 DNA reads TGTGCCAGCAGCCTCGGTTACTCTGGAAACACCATATATTTT.

This chain links TRBV6-5 with TRBJ1-3, with D unresolved. In germline, CDR1 is MNHEY, CDR2 SVGAGI. V was cut by 4 bases and J by 0 bases, with 13 bases left in between. The CDR3 spans 16 residues. The CDR3 loop is CASSSGPSISGNTIYF. CDR3 bases: TGTGCCAGCAGTTCCGGTCCATCCATCTCTGGAAACACCATATATTTT.

The chain employs TRBV4-3 and TRBJ2-1; 8 bases are shared with TRBD2. CDR1 LGHNA and CDR2 YSLEER come from the germline V gene. The CDR3 is made up of 15 amino acids. The V gene end was trimmed by 1 base and the J gene end by 4 bases; junction bases not matched to a gene: 3. For the CDR3, the DNA is TGCGCCAGCAGCCAAGGACGGGGGGGTTACAATGAGCAGTTCTTC. Its protein is CASSQGRGGYNEQFF.

The rearrangement links TRBV6-2 or TRBV6-3 to TRBJ1-2; D is unclear. Deletions cut 2 bases from V and 7 bases from J, with 11 bases between. This CDR3 has 13 residues. Germline assignment: CDR1 MNHEY and CDR2 SVGEGT. The CDR3 loop reads CASSYEIAAGYTF. For the CDR3, the DNA is TGTGCCAGCAGTTACGAGATTGCGGCTGGCTACACCTTC.

V gene TRBV14 combines with J gene TRBJ2-5; 12 nucleotides agree with TRBD2. The V and J ends lost 1 base and 4 bases, in that order; junction bases with no gene match: 10. The germline V gene has CDR1 SGHDN and CDR2 FVKESK. The CDR3 consists of 18 residues. CDR3 sequence reads: CASSQGQLAGGGRETQYF. CDR3 sequence (DNA): TGTGCCAGCAGCCAAGGTCAACTAGCGGGGGGCGGGCGAGAGACCCAGTACTTC. Supplemented by reference TRBV14 and TRBJ2-5, the full variable domain reads EAGVTQFPSHSVIEKGQTVTLRCDPISGHDNLYWYRRVMGKEIKFLLHFVKESKQDESGMPNNRFLAERTGGTYSTLKVQPAELEDSGVYFCASSQGQLAGGGRETQYFGPGTRLLVL.

This clone showed up just once. V usage is TRBV25-1 and J usage is TRBJ2-7; TRBD1 matches 8 bases. CDR1 is MGHDK, CDR2 SYGVNS, per germline. The CDR3 contains 17 residues. V trimming: 7 bases; J trimming: 3 bases; junction bases outside the gene matches: 17. The CDR3 nucleotides are TGTGCCAGCACCGCCGCCGGGACAGGTTTTAAAATCTACGAGCAGTACTTC. Translating gives CASTAAGTGFKIYEQYF.

Concerning this clone itself: Other DNA sequences in this sample translate to the same CDR3. The gene calls are TRBV6-4 and TRBJ1-2; 11 bases fit TRBD1. Germline trimming cut 5 bases from V and 5 bases from J; bases unmatched to any gene: 4. This CDR3 comprises 14 residues. From germline, CDR1 is MRHNA and CDR2 SNTAGT. The CDR3 bases are TGTGCCAGCAGTCCCGGGACAGGGGGGTATGGCTACACCTTC. Its translation: CASSPGTGGYGYTF.

CDR3 DNA sequence: TGTGCCAGCAGCGTAGCTATTGGGGGCGGCGAGCAGTACTTC. Residues: CASSVAIGGGEQYF. The chain has TRBV9 and TRBJ2-7, with D perhaps TRBD1 (6 bases). V was clipped by 0 bases and J by 6 bases, with 13 bases between them. Germline assignment: CDR1 SGDLS and CDR2 YYNGEE. The CDR3 is 14 amino acids.

The chain couples TRBV12-3 or TRBV12-4 to TRBJ2-7, with 7 positions matching TRBD1. The CDR3 runs to 13 residues. Germline trimming cut 2 bases from V and 3 bases from J; bases unmatched to any gene: 1. The CDR3 DNA is TGTGCCAGCAGTTTAAACAGGGGCTACGAGCAGTACTTC. Amino acids: CASSLNRGYEQYF.